A single T cell receptor (beta chain) is shown here with its context. The antigen is unknown. The data belong to a study of shared clonotypes between healthy human individuals. Per the germline V gene, CDR1 is SGHDT and CDR2 is YYEEEE. V lost 0 bases to trimming and J lost 15 bases, with 22 bases between them. The CDR3 has 15 residues. General study points: Around 5% was the fraction of naive CD4 clonotypes found shared across four donors.

The repertoire was sequenced with immunoSEQ multiplex PCR; TCRdb's copy has only in-frame clones and lacks some. The sample yields around 1.1 million clones, about 80% seen once. Sequenced material: memory CD4+ T cells from PBMCs. Noted subset: CD45RA-negative fraction. The clonotype was recovered from a man aged 18 to 30 in good health. Some clones in this sample may be carry-over from other donors' samples. The J gene is TRBJ1-3, the V gene TRBV5-6; maybe TRBD1 (6 bases). The CDR3 loop reads CASSLEGSLGTTSYF. For the CDR3, the DNA is TGTGCCAGCAGCTTGGAAGGTAGTCTTGGGACAACCTCATATTTT.